The 6 T cell receptor beta chains below were found in one sample sequenced in a study of blood T cell repertoires in COVID-19. Method: immunoSEQ multiplex PCR; TCRdb's copy keeps in-frame clones and lacks some. The data contain more than 45,000 clones, approximately 86% of them seen just once; the ten biggest clones take up 22%. The specimen was peripheral blood. The receptors were gathered from an elderly woman with COVID-19, enrolled during active disease.

The chain has TRBV7-2 and TRBJ1-2, with D unclear. The ends were cut back, 1 base at V and 7 bases at J, with 16 bases in the middle. Germline lookup yields CDR1 SGHTA and CDR2 FQGNSA. The CDR3 loop spans 15 amino acids. The CDR3 loop reads CASSLGRWGGGGYTF. The CDR3 DNA follows: TGTGCCAGCAGCTTAGGGCGTTGGGGAGGTGGTGGCTACACCTTC. Drawing the rest from reference TRBV7-2 and TRBJ1-2, the complete variable domain is GAGVSQSPSNKVTEKGKDVELRCDPISGHTALYWYRQSLGQGLEFLIYFQGNSAPDKSGLPSDRFSAERTGGSVSTLTIQRTQQEDSAVYLCASSLGRWGGGGYTFGSGTRLTVV.

The rearrangement joins TRBV7-2 to TRBJ1-1, with D maybe TRBD1 (6 bases). Trimming left V 1 base short and J 10 bases short, with 16 bases between. The germline CDR1 and CDR2 sequences are SGHTA and FQGNSA. The length of the CDR3 is 14 residues. The CDR3 DNA reads as TGTGCCAGCAGCTTAGTGGGCCAGGGAGGGGGAGCTTTCTTT. It codes for CASSLVGQGGGAFF.

The chain uses TRBV18 and TRBJ1-6; D ambiguous. CDR1 KGHSH and CDR2 LQKENI come from the germline V gene. CDR3 size: 16 residues. V dropped 1 base and J dropped 0 bases, with 7 bases sitting between them. The chain's CDR3 is CASSPQMSSYNSPLHF. The CDR3 nucleotides read TGTGCCAGCTCACCACAAATGAGCTCCTATAATTCACCCCTCCACTTT.

This chain connects TRBV9 to TRBJ2-3; 9 nucleotides agree with TRBD2. The CDR3 is made up of 15 amino acids. V lost 4 bases to trimming and J lost 2 bases; unmatched junction nucleotides: 5. Germline lookup yields CDR1 SGDLS and CDR2 YYNGEE. CDR3 sequence: CASSPRLAVTDTQYF. CDR3 in DNA: TGTGCCAGCAGCCCCCGACTAGCGGTCACAGATACGCAGTATTTT. The variable domain in full, with the rest retrieved from reference TRBV9 and TRBJ2-3, is DSGVTQTPKHLITATGQRVTLRCSPRSGDLSVYWYQQSLDQGLQFLIQYYNGEERAKGNILERFSAQQFPDLHSELNLSSLELGDSALYFCASSPRLAVTDTQYFGPGTRLTVL.

The sample holds a few counts of this clone. The CDR3 reads CASTRGGGAGETQYF. The DNA of the CDR3 is TGTGCCAGCACCCGGGGCGGGGGCGCCGGGGAGACCCAGTACTTC. This rearrangement joins TRBV6-6 to TRBJ2-5; weak D call: TRBD2 (7 bases). The V and J ends lost 7 bases and 5 bases respectively, with 20 bases between them. Germline CDR1 MNHNY, CDR2 SVGAGI (reference sequence). This CDR3 comprises 15 residues.

The chain uses TRBV25-1 and TRBJ1-2; D unresolved. V was shortened by 8 bases and J by 1 base, with 11 bases between the two germline ends. The CDR3 runs to 13 residues. Per germline, CDR1 MGHDK and CDR2 SYGVNS. CDR3 region: CASANPGNYGYTF. CDR3 coding DNA: TGTGCCAGCGCTAACCCGGGTAACTATGGCTACACCTTC.